These 28 T cell receptor beta chains originate from one sample sequenced in a study of cytomegalovirus exposure and HLA in healthy donors. Produced via immunoSEQ multiplex PCR; TCRdb's table is partial and in-frame only. The table includes 110,000 or so clones, more than 70% detected once. Sequencing was carried out using PBMCs. Every receptor here comes from a woman in her 30s in good health and CMV-seronegative.

The chain couples TRBV30 to TRBJ1-4; TRBD1 matches at 10 bases. Germline V CDR1 and CDR2: GTSNPN, SVGIG (reference sequence). The CDR3 contains 14 residues. CDR3 DNA sequence: TGTGCAACGGGGACAGGGGATTTGAAAGAAAAACTGTTTTTT. Translating it yields CATGTGDLKEKLFF.

This clone was recorded once. This sequence joins TRBV5-6 and TRBJ1-6; D is unclear. V lost 0 bases, J lost 0 bases, and 16 bases lay in between. In germline, CDR1 is SGHDT, CDR2 YYEEEE. The CDR3 is made up of 19 amino acids. CDR3 in amino acids: CASSLGFGGPSSYNSPLHF. CDR3 sequence (DNA): TGTGCCAGCAGCTTGGGGTTTGGAGGGCCTAGCTCCTATAATTCACCCCTCCACTTT.

The V call is TRBV7-8, the J call TRBJ1-6, with TRBD1 matching 9 bases. Germline assignment: CDR1 SGHVS and CDR2 FQNEAQ. This CDR3 is built from 15 residues. The V gene end was trimmed by 3 bases and the J gene end by 7 bases; junction bases not matched to a gene: 4. In DNA, the CDR3 is TGTGCCAGCAGCTTGACCGGGACAGGGAATTCACCCCTCCACTTT. This translates into CASSLTGTGNSPLHF.

The rearrangement links TRBV9 to TRBJ2-3; 9 bases match TRBD2. After removal of 0 bases from V and 3 bases from J, the junction contained 5 bases not matched to a gene. Per germline, CDR1 SGDLS and CDR2 YYNGEE. The CDR3 consists of 16 residues. The CDR3 nucleotides are TGTGCCAGCAGCGTAGTTGATAGCGGGGGAACAGATACGCAGTATTTT. This sequence encodes CASSVVDSGGTDTQYF.

The chain employs TRBV15 and TRBJ2-3; 15 bases agree with TRBD2. In germline, CDR1 is LNHNV, CDR2 YYDKDF (reference sequence). The length of the CDR3 is 16 residues. V was clipped by 1 base and J by 7 bases; unmatched bases: 3. The CDR3 nucleotides read TGTGCCACCAGCAGAGCGGGACTAGCGGGGGGATATACGCAGTATTTT. It specifies CATSRAGLAGGYTQYF.

The gene calls are TRBV15 and TRBJ2-5; the D gene is possibly TRBD1 (5 bases). CDR1 is LNHNV and CDR2 is YYDKDF in the germline V gene (reference sequence). V was cut by 5 bases and J by 3 bases, with 10 bases left in between. The length of the CDR3 is 13 residues. The DNA for the CDR3 is TGTGCCACCAGCCTGACAGTCAAAGAGACCCAGTACTTC. This encodes CATSLTVKETQYF.

This chain uses TRBV2 with TRBJ2-7, with D perhaps TRBD1 (5 bases). The CDR3 has 15 amino acids. V dropped 6 bases and J dropped 0 bases, with 15 bases sitting between them. The germline CDR1 and CDR2 sequences are SNHLY and FYNNEI. The CDR3 protein is CASRIGQGASYEQYF. CDR3 nucleotides: TGTGCCAGCAGAATAGGACAAGGGGCCTCCTACGAGCAGTACTTC.

The genes are TRBV11-3 and TRBJ2-1; 7 positions match TRBD2. Per germline, CDR1 SGHNT and CDR2 YENEEA. The CDR3 spans 14 residues. V was clipped by 1 base and J by 9 bases; unmatched bases: 6. This CDR3 is CASSLGLAAAEQFF. DNA for the CDR3: TGTGCCAGCAGCTTAGGACTAGCCGCCGCTGAGCAGTTCTTC.

In its sample, this clone was seen a few times. This chain links TRBV9 with TRBJ2-1; 11 nucleotides agree with TRBD2. The trim removed 2 bases at V and 8 bases at J, leaving 15 bases unmatched. The V gene's germline CDR1 is SGDLS and CDR2 YYNGEE. The CDR3 runs 18 residues. CDR3 amino acids: CASSVIPSVAGGRHEQFF. CDR3 coding DNA: TGTGCCAGCAGCGTTATACCCTCGGTAGCGGGGGGGAGGCATGAGCAGTTCTTC.

The table lists this clone with a count of one. The V gene is TRBV15, the J gene TRBJ1-1; D not certain. Trimming cost V 5 bases and J 4 bases, with 14 bases left between them. CDR1 and CDR2 from the germline V gene are LNHNV and YYDKDF (reference sequence). The CDR3 contains 14 residues. The CDR3 spells CATSAMAGATEAFF. In DNA form, the CDR3 reads TGTGCCACCAGCGCCATGGCGGGAGCCACTGAAGCTTTCTTT.

This sequence joins TRBV9 and TRBJ2-2; a possible D gene is TRBD2 (6 bases). Trimming stripped 0 bases from V and 9 bases from J, with 18 bases between. The CDR3 length is 16 residues. The V gene's germline CDR1 is SGDLS and CDR2 YYNGEE. The CDR3 DNA sequence: TGTGCCAGCAGCGTAGAGGGTAGCGGACGAATCCGGGAGCTGTTTTTT. Its protein product is CASSVEGSGRIRELFF.

The chain has TRBV9 and TRBJ1-2, with 7 bases lining up with TRBD1. The germline CDR1 and CDR2 sequences are SGDLS and YYNGEE. V was pared by 0 bases and J by 5 bases, with 7 bases of the junction left unmatched. This CDR3 is built from 15 residues. Here the CDR3 reads CASSVEGGAGYGYTF. CDR3 sequence (DNA): TGTGCCAGCAGCGTAGAAGGGGGCGCTGGGTATGGCTACACCTTC.

The chain couples TRBV4-1 to TRBJ1-3; 7 bases align to TRBD1. The CDR3 extends over 16 amino acids. Germline trimming cut 1 base from V and 0 bases from J; bases unmatched to any gene: 3. CDR1 is MGHRA and CDR2 is YSYEKL in the germline V gene. Here the CDR3 reads CASSQGTGHSGNTIYF. The CDR3 region has the DNA TGCGCCAGCAGCCAAGGGACAGGACACTCTGGAAACACCATATATTTT.

This chain links TRBV5-4 with TRBJ2-2; TRBD1 matches 10 bases. The CDR3 is 15 residues long. With 4 bases clipped from V and 5 bases from J, the junction kept 5 bases outside the gene matches. Germline values: CDR1 SGHNT, CDR2 YYREEE (reference sequence). The CDR3 DNA is TGTGCCAGCAGCCAGGGACAGGGGATAACCGGGGAGCTGTTTTTT. Protein product: CASSQGQGITGELFF.

The CDR3 region is CASSLAPGGSAGELFF. The CDR3 DNA reads TGCGCCAGCAGCTTGGCTCCGGGGGGGAGCGCCGGGGAGCTGTTTTTT. The rearrangement uses TRBV5-1 and TRBJ2-2, with 8 bases aligning to TRBD2. The CDR3 spans 16 residues. Losses at the gene ends were 0 bases for V and 6 bases for J; bases not matched to a gene: 7. Germline loops: CDR1 SGHRS, CDR2 YFSETQ.

The sample holds many counts of this clone. The CDR3 DNA reads as TGTGCCAGCAGCCCCGAAGGGGCCCGTGCCTATGGCTACACCTTC. Translation gives CASSPEGARAYGYTF. The rearrangement links TRBV7-9 to TRBJ1-2; tentatively, D is TRBD1 (5 bases). Germline V gene data show CDR1 as SEHNR and CDR2 as FQNEAQ (reference sequence). The CDR3 loop spans 15 amino acids. Between the trimmed V and J ends, which lost 5 bases and 4 bases, there was a span of 17 bases.

The chain uses TRBV9 and TRBJ2-7; TRBD1 aligns across 9 bases. This CDR3 has 14 residues. Germline lookup yields CDR1 SGDLS and CDR2 YYNGEE. The V gene end was trimmed by 2 bases and the J gene end by 3 bases; junction bases not matched to a gene: 3. CDR3 protein: CASSVTGGYYEQYF. The DNA of the CDR3 is TGTGCCAGCAGCGTCACAGGGGGCTACTACGAGCAGTACTTC.

This clone was seen a handful of times. This chain joins TRBV5-6 and TRBJ2-2; the D gene is possibly TRBD1 (6 bases). CDR1 and CDR2 (germline): SGHDT, YYEEEE. CDR3 length: 13 residues. Trimming left V 5 bases short and J 6 bases short, with 11 bases between. The CDR3 loop reads CASRPGVAGELFF. CDR3 bases: TGTGCCAGCAGACCAGGGGTAGCCGGGGAGCTGTTTTTT. Complete variable domain (other parts from reference TRBV5-6 and TRBJ2-2): DAGVTQSPTHLIKTRGQQVTLRCSPKSGHDTVSWYQQALGQGPQFIFQYYEEEERQRGNFPDRFSGHQFPNYSSELNVNALLLGDSALYLCASRPGVAGELFFGEGSRLTVL.

The chain carries TRBV27 and TRBJ2-1, with 8 bases matching TRBD1. After removal of 5 bases from V and 4 bases from J, the junction contained 7 bases not matched to a gene. The germline gives CDR1 MNHEY, CDR2 SMNVEV (reference sequence). The CDR3 sequence is 15 residues long. In nucleotides, the CDR3 is TGTGCCAGCAGTGGGCAGGACAGGGTTTACAATGAGCAGTTCTTC. Its translation is CASSGQDRVYNEQFF.

The rearrangement uses TRBV14 and TRBJ2-1; 9 bases are shared with TRBD2. Germline-derived CDR1 and CDR2 are SGHDN and FVKESK. This CDR3 has 17 amino acids. Trimming at V came to 4 bases and at J to 0 bases, leaving 7 bases not matched to a gene. The CDR3: CASSRGTSLSSYNEQFF. CDR3 nucleotides: TGTGCCAGCAGCCGTGGGACTAGCCTTAGCTCCTACAATGAGCAGTTCTTC. The whole variable domain, filled in from reference TRBV14 and TRBJ2-1, reads EAGVTQFPSHSVIEKGQTVTLRCDPISGHDNLYWYRRVMGKEIKFLLHFVKESKQDESGMPNNRFLAERTGGTYSTLKVQPAELEDSGVYFCASSRGTSLSSYNEQFFGPGTRLTVL.

The chain recombines TRBV5-6 with TRBJ2-2, with D perhaps matching TRBD1 (5 bases). V lost 4 bases, J lost 7 bases, and 20 bases lay in between. Germline CDR1 SGHDT, CDR2 YYEEEE. The length of the CDR3 is 16 residues. The CDR3 nucleotides are TGTGCCAGCAGCGACCAGGGTGATGGCTTAGGCGGGGAGCTGTTTTTT. This codes for CASSDQGDGLGGELFF.

The V call is TRBV10-3, the J call TRBJ2-2; maybe TRBD2 (5 bases). The CDR3 consists of 14 residues. Germline CDR1 and CDR2: ENHRY and SYGVKD. V dropped 10 bases and J dropped 6 bases, with 18 bases sitting between them. In DNA, the CDR3 is TGTGCCACCGGAGGAAGCGGTGGGTCCGGGGAGCTGTTTTTT. Protein product: CATGGSGGSGELFF.

This chain uses TRBV5-6 with TRBJ1-5; TRBD1 might be the D (6 bases). V lost 4 bases and J 0 bases, leaving 11 bases between the germline ends. This CDR3 comprises 15 residues. From germline, CDR1 is SGHDT and CDR2 YYEEEE. In DNA form, the CDR3 reads TGTGCCAGCAGCGTACGGACAGCTAGCAATCAGCCCCAGCATTTT. Protein sequence: CASSVRTASNQPQHF.

The genes are TRBV18 and TRBJ2-5; 8 bases match TRBD2. The CDR3 spans 15 residues. After removal of 5 bases from V and 5 bases from J, the junction contained 10 bases not matched to a gene. Germline lookup yields CDR1 KGHSH and CDR2 LQKENI. This CDR3 is CASSASGGPRETQYF. Written as DNA, the CDR3 is TGTGCCAGCTCAGCCTCGGGGGGGCCGCGGGAGACCCAGTACTTC.

The V call is TRBV9, the J call TRBJ2-2, with TRBD1 as a possible D gene (6 bases). V gave up 4 bases and J gave up 3 bases, with 16 bases separating them. CDR3 size: 16 residues. In germline, CDR1 is SGDLS, CDR2 YYNGEE. The CDR3 here is CASSNNPRGDTGELFF. CDR3 sequence (DNA): TGTGCCAGCAGCAACAACCCCAGGGGAGACACCGGGGAGCTGTTTTTT.

The chain joins TRBV27 to TRBJ2-4, with TRBD1 identical over 8 bases. The ends lost 4 bases at V and 0 bases at J; junction bases unmatched: 11. The CDR3 is 18 residues long. The germline CDR1 and CDR2 sequences are MNHEY and SMNVEV (reference sequence). CDR3 DNA: TGTGCCAGCAGTTCCACGTCACAGGGGGACTTAGCCAAAAACATTCAGTACTTC. Encoded protein: CASSSTSQGDLAKNIQYF.

The chain carries TRBV21-1 and TRBJ2-1; the DNA was not compared with TRBD1, the D call given in the table. TRBV21-1 is a listed pseudogene. The CDR3 is 17 residues long. This CDR3 reads CASSKGRTERSYNEQFF. CDR3 nucleotides: TGTGCCAGCAGCAAAGGCCGGACAGAGCGCTCCTACAATGAGCAGTTCTTC.

Here the CDR3 reads CASSPPLGRSSYNEQFF. As DNA, the CDR3 is TGTGCCAGCAGCCCCCCTTTGGGGCGGAGCTCCTACAATGAGCAGTTCTTC. V usage is TRBV7-9 and J usage is TRBJ2-1; D might be TRBD1 (5 bases). CDR1 SEHNR and CDR2 FQNEAQ come from the germline V gene (reference sequence). The CDR3 extends over 17 amino acids. Trimming took off 5 bases at V and 0 bases at J, with 17 bases between the two ends.